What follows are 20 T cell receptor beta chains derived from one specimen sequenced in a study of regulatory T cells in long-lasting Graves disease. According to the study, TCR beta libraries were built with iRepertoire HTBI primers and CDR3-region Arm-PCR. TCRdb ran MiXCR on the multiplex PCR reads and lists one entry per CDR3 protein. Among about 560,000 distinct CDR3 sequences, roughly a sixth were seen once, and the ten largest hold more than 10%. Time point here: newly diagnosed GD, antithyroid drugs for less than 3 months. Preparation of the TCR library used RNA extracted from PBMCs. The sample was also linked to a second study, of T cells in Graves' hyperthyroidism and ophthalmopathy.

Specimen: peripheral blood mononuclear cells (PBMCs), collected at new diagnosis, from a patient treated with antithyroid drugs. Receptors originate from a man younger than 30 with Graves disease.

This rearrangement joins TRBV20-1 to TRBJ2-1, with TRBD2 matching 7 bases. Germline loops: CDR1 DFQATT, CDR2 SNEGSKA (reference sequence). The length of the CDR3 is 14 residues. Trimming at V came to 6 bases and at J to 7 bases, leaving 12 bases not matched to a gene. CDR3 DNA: TGCAGTGCCCCCGACCGACTAGCTCGAAATGAGCAGTTCTTC. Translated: CSAPDRLARNEQFF.

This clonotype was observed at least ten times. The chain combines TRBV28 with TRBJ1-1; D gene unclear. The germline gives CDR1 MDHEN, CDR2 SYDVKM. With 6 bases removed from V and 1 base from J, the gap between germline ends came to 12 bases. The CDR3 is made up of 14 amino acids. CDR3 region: CASRRRIPNTEAFF. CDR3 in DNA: TGTGCCAGCAGAAGAAGGATACCGAACACTGAAGCTTTCTTT.

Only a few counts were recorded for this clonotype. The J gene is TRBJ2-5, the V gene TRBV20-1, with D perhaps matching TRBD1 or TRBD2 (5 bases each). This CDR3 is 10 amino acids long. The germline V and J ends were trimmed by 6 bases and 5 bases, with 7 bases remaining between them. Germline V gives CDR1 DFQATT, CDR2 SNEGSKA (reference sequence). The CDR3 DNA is TGCAGTGCGGGGGTCGAGACCCAGTACTTC. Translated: CSAGVETQYF.

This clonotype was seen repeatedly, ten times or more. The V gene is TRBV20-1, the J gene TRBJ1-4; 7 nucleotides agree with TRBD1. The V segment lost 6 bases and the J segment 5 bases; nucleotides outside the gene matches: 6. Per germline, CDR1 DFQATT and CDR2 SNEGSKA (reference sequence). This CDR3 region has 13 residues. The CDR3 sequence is CSATTGVNEKLFF. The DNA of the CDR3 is TGCAGTGCCACCACAGGGGTCAATGAAAAACTGTTTTTT.

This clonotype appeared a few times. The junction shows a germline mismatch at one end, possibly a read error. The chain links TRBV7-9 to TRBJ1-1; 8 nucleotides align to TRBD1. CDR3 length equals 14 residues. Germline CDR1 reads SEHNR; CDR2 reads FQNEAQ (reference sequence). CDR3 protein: CASSGQGRNAEAFF. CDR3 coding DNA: TGTGCCAGCAGCGGACAGGGCCGGAACGCTGAAGCTTTCTTT.

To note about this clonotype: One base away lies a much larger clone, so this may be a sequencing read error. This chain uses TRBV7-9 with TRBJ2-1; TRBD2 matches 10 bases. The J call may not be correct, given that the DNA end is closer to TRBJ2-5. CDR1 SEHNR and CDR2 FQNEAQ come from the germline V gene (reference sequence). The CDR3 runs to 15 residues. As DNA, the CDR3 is TGTGCCTGCAGCGCCGGGACTAGCGAGGAAGAGACCCAGTACTTC. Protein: CACSAGTSEEETQYF.

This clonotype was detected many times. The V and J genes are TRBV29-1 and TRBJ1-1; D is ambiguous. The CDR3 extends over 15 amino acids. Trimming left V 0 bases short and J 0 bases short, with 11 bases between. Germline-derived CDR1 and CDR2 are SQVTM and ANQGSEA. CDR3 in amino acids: CSVEESTLMNTEAFF. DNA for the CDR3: TGCAGCGTTGAAGAATCAACTCTTATGAACACTGAAGCTTTCTTT.

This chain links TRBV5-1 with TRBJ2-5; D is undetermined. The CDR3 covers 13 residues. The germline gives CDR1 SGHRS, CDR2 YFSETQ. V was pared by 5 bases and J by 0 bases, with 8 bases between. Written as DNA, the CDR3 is TGCGCCAGCAGGTCAGAGAACCAAGAGACCCAGTACTTC. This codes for CASRSENQETQYF. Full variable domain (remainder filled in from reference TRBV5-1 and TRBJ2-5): KAGVTQTPRYLIKTRGQQVTLSCSPISGHRSVSWYQQTPGQGLQFLFEYFSETQRNKGNFPGRFSGRQFSNSRSEMNVSTLELGDSALYLCASRSENQETQYFGPGTRLLVL.

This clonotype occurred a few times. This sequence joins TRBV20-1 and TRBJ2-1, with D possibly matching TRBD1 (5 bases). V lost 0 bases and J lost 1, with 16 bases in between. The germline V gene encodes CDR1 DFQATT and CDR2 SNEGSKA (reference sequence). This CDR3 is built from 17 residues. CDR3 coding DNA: TGCAGTGCTAGAGATCCCCGGGCAGGGATATCCTACAATGAGCAGTTCTTC. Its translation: CSARDPRAGISYNEQFF.

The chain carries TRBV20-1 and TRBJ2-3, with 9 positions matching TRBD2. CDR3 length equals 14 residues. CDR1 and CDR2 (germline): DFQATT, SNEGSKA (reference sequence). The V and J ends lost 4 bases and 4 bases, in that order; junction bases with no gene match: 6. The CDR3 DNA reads TGCAGTGCTATTGGGACTAGCTACGCAGATACGCAGTATTTT. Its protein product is CSAIGTSYADTQYF.

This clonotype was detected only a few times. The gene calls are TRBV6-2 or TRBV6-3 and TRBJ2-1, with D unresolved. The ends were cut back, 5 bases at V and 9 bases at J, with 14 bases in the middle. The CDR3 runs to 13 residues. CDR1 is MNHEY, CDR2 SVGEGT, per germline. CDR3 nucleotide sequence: TGTGCCAGCAGTCCTCCCGTTGTCAGTGAGCAGTTCTTC. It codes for CASSPPVVSEQFF.

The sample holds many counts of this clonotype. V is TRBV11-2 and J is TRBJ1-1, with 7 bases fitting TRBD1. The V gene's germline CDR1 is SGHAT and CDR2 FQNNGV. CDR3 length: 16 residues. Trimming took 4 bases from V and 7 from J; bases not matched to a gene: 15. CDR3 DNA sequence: TGTGCCAGCAGCTCGCACCTCCGGGACAGCGCTTTTGAAGCTTTCTTT. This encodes CASSSHLRDSAFEAFF.

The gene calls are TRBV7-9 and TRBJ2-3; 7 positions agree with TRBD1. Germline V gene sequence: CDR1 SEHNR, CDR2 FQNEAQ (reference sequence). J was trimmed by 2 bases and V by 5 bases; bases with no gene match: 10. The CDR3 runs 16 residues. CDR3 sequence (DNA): TGTGCCAGCAGCGCGCCGGGACAGAGGCTCACAGATACGCAGTATTTT. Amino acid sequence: CASSAPGQRLTDTQYF.

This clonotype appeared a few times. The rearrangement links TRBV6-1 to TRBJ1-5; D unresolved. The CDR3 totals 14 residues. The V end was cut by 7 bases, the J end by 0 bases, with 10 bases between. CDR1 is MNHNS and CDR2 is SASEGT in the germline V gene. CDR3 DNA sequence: TGTGCCAGCATTGACGACCCTAGCAATCAGCCCCAGCATTTT. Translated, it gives CASIDDPSNQPQHF.

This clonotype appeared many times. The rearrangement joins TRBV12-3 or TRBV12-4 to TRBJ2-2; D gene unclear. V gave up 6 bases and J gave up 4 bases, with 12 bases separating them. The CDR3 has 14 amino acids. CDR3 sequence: CASRLRRATGELFF. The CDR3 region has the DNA TGTGCCAGCAGATTAAGAAGGGCCACCGGGGAGCTGTTTTTT.

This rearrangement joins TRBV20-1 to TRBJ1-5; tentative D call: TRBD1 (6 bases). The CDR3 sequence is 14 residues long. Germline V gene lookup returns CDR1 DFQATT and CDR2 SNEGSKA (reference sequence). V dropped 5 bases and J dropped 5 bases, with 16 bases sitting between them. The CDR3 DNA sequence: TGCAGTGCTCGCGACAGGAGAGGGGATCAGCCCCAGCATTTT. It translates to CSARDRRGDQPQHF.

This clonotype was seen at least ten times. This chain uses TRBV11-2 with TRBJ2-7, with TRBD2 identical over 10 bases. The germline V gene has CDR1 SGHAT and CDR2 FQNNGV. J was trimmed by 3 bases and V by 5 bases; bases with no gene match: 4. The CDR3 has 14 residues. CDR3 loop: CASSLRTSGYEQYF. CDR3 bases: TGTGCCAGCAGCCTACGGACTAGCGGCTACGAGCAGTACTTC.

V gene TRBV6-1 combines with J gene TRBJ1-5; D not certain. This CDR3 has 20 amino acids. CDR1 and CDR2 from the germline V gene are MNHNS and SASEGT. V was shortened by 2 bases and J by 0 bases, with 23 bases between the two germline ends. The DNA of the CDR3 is TGTGCCAGCAGTGAATATGTCTCGGGTTCACGACTAAATAGCAATCAGCCCCAGCATTTT. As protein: CASSEYVSGSRLNSNQPQHF.

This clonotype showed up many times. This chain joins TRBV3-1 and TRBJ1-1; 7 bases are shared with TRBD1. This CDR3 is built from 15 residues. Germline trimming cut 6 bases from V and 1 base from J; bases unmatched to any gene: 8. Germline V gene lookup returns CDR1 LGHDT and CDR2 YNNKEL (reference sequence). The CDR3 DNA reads TGTGCCAGCAGTTACCTCGGGACAGCGAACACTGAAGCTTTCTTT. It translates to CASSYLGTANTEAFF.

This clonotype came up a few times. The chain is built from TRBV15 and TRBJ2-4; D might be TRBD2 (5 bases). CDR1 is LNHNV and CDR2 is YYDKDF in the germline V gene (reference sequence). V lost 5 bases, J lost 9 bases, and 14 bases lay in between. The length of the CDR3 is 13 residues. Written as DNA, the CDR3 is TGTGCCACCAGCCCAATCACTCTAGCCATTCAGTACTTC. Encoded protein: CATSPITLAIQYF.